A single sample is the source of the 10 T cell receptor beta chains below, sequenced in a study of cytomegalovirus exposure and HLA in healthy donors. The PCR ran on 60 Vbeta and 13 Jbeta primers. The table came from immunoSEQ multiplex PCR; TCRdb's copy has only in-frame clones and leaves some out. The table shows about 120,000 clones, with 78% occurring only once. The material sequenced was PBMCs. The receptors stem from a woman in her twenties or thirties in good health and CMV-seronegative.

This CDR3 is CASREGEISNQPQHF. CDR3 DNA: TGTGCCAGCAGAGAGGGGGAAATTAGCAATCAGCCCCAGCATTTT. The chain uses TRBV28 and TRBJ1-5, with D possibly being TRBD1 (6 bases). This CDR3 is built from 15 residues. The germline gives CDR1 MDHEN, CDR2 SYDVKM. V was shortened by 6 bases and J by 0 bases, with 12 bases between the two germline ends. Complete variable domain (other parts from reference TRBV28 and TRBJ1-5): DVKVTQSSRYLVKRTGEKVFLECVQDMDHENMFWYRQDPGLGLRLIYFSYDVKMKEKGDIPEGYSVSREKKERFSLILESASTNQTSMYLCASREGEISNQPQHFGDGTRLSIL.

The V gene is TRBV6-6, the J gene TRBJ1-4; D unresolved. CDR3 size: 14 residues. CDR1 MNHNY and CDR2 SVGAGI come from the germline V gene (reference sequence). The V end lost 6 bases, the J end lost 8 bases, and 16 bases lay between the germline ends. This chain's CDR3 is CASRTRGLGEKLFF. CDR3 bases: TGTGCCAGCAGAACGCGGGGTCTTGGGGAAAAACTGTTTTTT.

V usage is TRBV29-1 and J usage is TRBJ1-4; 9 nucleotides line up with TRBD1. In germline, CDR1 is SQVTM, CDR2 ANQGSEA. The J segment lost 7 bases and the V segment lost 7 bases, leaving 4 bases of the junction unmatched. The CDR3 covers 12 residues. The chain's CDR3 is CSGGQGFEKLFF. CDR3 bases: TGCAGCGGCGGACAGGGGTTTGAAAAACTGTTTTTT.

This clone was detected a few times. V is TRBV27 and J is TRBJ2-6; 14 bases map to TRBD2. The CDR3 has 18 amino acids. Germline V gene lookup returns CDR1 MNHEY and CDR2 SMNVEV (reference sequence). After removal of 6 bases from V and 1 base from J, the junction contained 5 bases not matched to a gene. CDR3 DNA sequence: TGTGCCAGCAGGCAAGGGACTAGCGGGAGTTCTGGGGCCAACGTCCTGACTTTC. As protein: CASRQGTSGSSGANVLTF.

As DNA, the CDR3 is TGTGCCAGCAGTTGGGGGACGACAGGGGCTGAAGCTTTCTTT. Its protein product is CASSWGTTGAEAFF. V usage is TRBV6-5 and J usage is TRBJ1-1, with 8 positions matching TRBD1. The V gene end was trimmed by 4 bases and the J gene end by 6 bases; junction bases not matched to a gene: 7. The CDR3 has 14 residues. Germline-derived CDR1 and CDR2 are MNHEY and SVGAGI.

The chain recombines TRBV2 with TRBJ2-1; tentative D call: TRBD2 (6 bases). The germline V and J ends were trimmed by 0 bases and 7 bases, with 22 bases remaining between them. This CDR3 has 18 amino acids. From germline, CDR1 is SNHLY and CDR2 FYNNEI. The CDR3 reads CASSEARLGGFFGNEQFF. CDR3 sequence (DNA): TGTGCCAGCAGTGAAGCGCGTCTTGGGGGGTTCTTCGGGAATGAGCAGTTCTTC.

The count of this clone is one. CDR3: CASSLGRVYVGPRYNEQFF. The CDR3 nucleotides are TGTGCCAGCAGCTTGGGGCGTGTGTATGTGGGGCCACGCTACAATGAGCAGTTCTTC. The chain has TRBV5-6 and TRBJ2-1; the D gene is possibly TRBD1 (5 bases). Germline assignment: CDR1 SGHDT and CDR2 YYEEEE. The CDR3 totals 19 residues. The V end was cut by 0 bases, the J end by 3 bases, with 22 bases between.

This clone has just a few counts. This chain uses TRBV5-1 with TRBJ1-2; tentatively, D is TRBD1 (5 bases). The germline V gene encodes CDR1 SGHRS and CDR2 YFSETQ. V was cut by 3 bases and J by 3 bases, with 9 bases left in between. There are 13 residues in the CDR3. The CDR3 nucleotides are TGCGCCAGCAGCTCCAGGGAGGACTATGGCTACACCTTC. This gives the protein CASSSREDYGYTF.

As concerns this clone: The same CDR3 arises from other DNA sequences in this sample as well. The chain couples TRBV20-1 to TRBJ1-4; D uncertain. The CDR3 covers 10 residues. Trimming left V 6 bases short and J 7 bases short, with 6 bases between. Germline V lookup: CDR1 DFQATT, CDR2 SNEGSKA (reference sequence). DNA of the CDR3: TGCAGTGCGCGTGGTGAAAAACTGTTTTTT. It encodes CSARGEKLFF.

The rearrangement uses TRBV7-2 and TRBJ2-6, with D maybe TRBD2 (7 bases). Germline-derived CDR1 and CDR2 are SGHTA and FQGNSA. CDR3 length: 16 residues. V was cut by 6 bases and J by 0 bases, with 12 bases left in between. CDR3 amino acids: CASRLRGGSGANVLTF. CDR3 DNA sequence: TGTGCCAGCAGACTAAGGGGGGGCTCTGGGGCCAACGTCCTGACTTTC.